This TCR beta chain was recorded in a study of regulatory T cells in long-lasting Graves disease. Findings of the study overall: TRBV28, TRBJ1-2 and TRBJ2-5 were favored in persistent disease. Relative to new patients (under 1,000), persistent patients exhibited greater sharing of public clonotypes (2,741).

This clonotype showed up just a few times. What it binds is unknown. After removal of 4 bases from V and 1 base from J, the junction contained 5 bases not matched to a gene. This CDR3 has 15 residues. CDR1 SGHRS and CDR2 YFSETQ come from the germline V gene. According to the study, TCR beta libraries were built with iRepertoire HTBI primers and CDR3-region Arm-PCR. In TCRdb, the multiplex PCR reads were re-called with MiXCR into one record per CDR3 protein. Of about 460,000 distinct CDR3 sequences listed, under 25% are singletons. Time point noted: persistent/refractory GD, antithyroid drugs over 5 years with positive TRAb. TCR sequences were obtained from RNA taken from PBMCs. From an endocrinology department in Xi'an, China, came the patients.

The chain recombines TRBV5-1 with TRBJ2-7, with TRBD2 matching 10 bases. The specimen comprised peripheral blood mononuclear cells (PBMCs), sampled when the disease was refractory, from a patient treated with antithyroid drugs. The clonotype originates from a female donor with Graves disease. The CDR3 reads CASSTPLAGSYEQYF. CDR3 nucleotide sequence: TGCGCCAGCAGCACCCCACTAGCGGGGTCCTACGAGCAGTACTTC.